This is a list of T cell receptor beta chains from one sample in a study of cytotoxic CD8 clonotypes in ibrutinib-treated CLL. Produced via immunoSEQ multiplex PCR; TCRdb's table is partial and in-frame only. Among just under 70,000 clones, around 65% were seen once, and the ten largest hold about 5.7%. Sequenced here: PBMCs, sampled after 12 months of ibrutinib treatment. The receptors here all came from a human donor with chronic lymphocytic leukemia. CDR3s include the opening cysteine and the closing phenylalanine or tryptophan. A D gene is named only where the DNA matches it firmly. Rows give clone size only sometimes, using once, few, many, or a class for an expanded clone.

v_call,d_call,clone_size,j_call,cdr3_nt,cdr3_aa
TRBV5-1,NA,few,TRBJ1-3,TGCGCCAGCAGCACCCAAACAGGCCGTGGAAACACCATATATTTT,CASSTQTGRGNTIYF
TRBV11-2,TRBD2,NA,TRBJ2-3,TGTGCCAGCAGCCCCCTAGCGGTCACAGATACGCAGTATTTT,CASSPLAVTDTQYF
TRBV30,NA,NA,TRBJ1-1,TGTGCCTGGAGTGTACGGGGGCAGGAGAACACTGAAGCTTTCTTT,CAWSVRGQENTEAFF
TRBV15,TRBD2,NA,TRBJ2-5,TGTGCCACCAGCAGAGATCCTCCCCCTAGCGGGTCAGAGACCCAGTACTTC,CATSRDPPPSGSETQYF
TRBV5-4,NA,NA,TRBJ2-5,TGTGCCAGCAGCTTGGTCAGCCAAGAGACCCAGTACTTC,CASSLVSQETQYF
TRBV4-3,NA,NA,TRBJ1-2,TGCGCCAGCAGCCAAGGGATTACCTATGGCTACACCTTC,CASSQGITYGYTF
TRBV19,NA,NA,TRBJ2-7,TGTGCCAGTAGGCACGGAAGGGGGACCTACGAGCAGTACTTC,CASRHGRGTYEQYF
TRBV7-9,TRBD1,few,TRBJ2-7,TGTGCCAGCAGCTTTGGATTACAGGGGAACGAGCAGTACTTC,CASSFGLQGNEQYF
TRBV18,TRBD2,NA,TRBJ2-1,TGTGCCAGCTCAACCATAGCGGGGGGCCACAATGAGCAGTTCTTC,CASSTIAGGHNEQFF
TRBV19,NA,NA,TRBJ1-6,TGTGCCAGTAGTATGGGATCGGCCAACGGCATTTCACCCCTCCACTTT,CASSMGSANGISPLHF
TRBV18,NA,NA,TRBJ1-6,TGTGCCAGCTCACCCCGGACAGCCGAAGGTTCACCCCTCCACTTT,CASSPRTAEGSPLHF
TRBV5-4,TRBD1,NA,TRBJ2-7,TGTGCCAGCAGCTTGGGGACAGGGCACTCCTACGAGCAGTACTTC,CASSLGTGHSYEQYF
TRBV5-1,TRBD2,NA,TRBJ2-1,TGCGCCAGCAGCCGGACTAGTCGCAATGAGCAGTTCTTC,CASSRTSRNEQFF
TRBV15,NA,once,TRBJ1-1,TGTGCCACCAGCAGAGGGGAGGCTGGGAACACTGAAGCTTTCTTT,CATSRGEAGNTEAFF
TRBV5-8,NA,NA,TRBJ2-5,TGTGCCAGCAGCTTAAGAACCAGGGGAACGACCCAGTACTTC,CASSLRTRGTTQYF
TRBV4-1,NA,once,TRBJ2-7,TGCGCCAGCAGCCAAGAAGGCGGGGGCCCGATTTACGAGCAGTACTTC,CASSQEGGGPIYEQYF
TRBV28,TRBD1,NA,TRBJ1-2,TGTGCCAGCAGTTTAAGCGGAGAGGGGGCAATTGGCTACACCTTC,CASSLSGEGAIGYTF
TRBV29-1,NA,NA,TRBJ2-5,TGCAGCGTTGTGTGGGGGGTAGATTCCCAAGAGACCCAGTACTTC,CSVVWGVDSQETQYF
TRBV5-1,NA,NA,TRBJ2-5,TGCGCCAGCAGCTTGGCCCCCGGCGAGACCCAGTACTTC,CASSLAPGETQYF
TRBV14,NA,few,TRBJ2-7,TGTGCCAGCAGCCACCTACAGTTATCCTACGAGCAGTACTTC,CASSHLQLSYEQYF
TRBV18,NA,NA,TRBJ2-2,TGTGCCAGCTCACCGAAAACGGGACCGACCGGGGAGCTGTTTTTT,CASSPKTGPTGELFF
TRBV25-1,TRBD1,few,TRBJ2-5,TGTGCCAGCCTCGGGGGACAGGGGTTCCAAGAGACCCAGTACTTC,CASLGGQGFQETQYF
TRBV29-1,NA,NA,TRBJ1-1,TGCAGCGTCCTCATGTCCAAGGGAACTGAAGCTTTCTTT,CSVLMSKGTEAFF
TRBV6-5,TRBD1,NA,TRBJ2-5,TGTGCCAGCACCCCACGGACAGGGGTTTTTGAGACCCAGTACTTC,CASTPRTGVFETQYF
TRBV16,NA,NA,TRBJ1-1,TGTGCCAGCAGCCAATCACGAAGTGTGAACACTGAAGCTTTCTTT,CASSQSRSVNTEAFF
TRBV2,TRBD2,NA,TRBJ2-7,TGTGCCAGCAGTGAAGTAGCGGGGGTCACCGAGCAGTACTTC,CASSEVAGVTEQYF
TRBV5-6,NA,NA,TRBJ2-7,TGTGCCAGCAGCCAGGGAGTCGGGTCCTACGAGCAGTACTTC,CASSQGVGSYEQYF
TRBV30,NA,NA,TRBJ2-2,TGTGCCTGGAAGGTCCCAGGGGCGGACACCGGGGAGCTGTTTTTT,CAWKVPGADTGELFF
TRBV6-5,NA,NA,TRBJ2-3,TGTGCCAGCAGTCAGGCCGCTGGGGCAGATACGCAGTATTTT,CASSQAAGADTQYF
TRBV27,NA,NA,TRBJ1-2,TGTGCCAGCAGTTTAAGTGGTTTAAGGACAGCGCTAACCTACTATGGCTACACCTTC,CASSLSGLRTALTYYGYTF
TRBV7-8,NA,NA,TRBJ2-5,TGTGCCAGCAGCCCGATAAGGCGGAGAGAAAAAGAGACCCAGTACTTC,CASSPIRRREKETQYF
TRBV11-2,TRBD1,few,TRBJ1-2,TGTGCCAGCAGCCAAGACAGGGGTGACTATGGCTACACCTTC,CASSQDRGDYGYTF
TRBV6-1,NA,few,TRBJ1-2,TGTGCCACCTTAACGGACCAAGGGGCTTATGGCTACACCTTC,CATLTDQGAYGYTF
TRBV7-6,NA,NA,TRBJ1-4,TGTGCCAGCAGCAAACCCAGGGGCGGTAATGAAAAACTGTTTTTT,CASSKPRGGNEKLFF
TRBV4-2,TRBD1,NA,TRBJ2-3,TGTGCCAGCAGCCTGTTGACAGGGGAAGGCACAGATACGCAGTATTTT,CASSLLTGEGTDTQYF
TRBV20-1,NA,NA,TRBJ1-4,TGCAGTGCTAGGGCAACGGAAAAACTGTTTTTT,CSARATEKLFF
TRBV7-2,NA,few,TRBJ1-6,TGTGCCAGCAGCCCCACCAGGGTTGCACCCCTCCACTTT,CASSPTRVAPLHF
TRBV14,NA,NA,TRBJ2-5,TGTGCCAGCAGCCAAGACAGGGTGGCGATAGAGACCCAGTACTTC,CASSQDRVAIETQYF
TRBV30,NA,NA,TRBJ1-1,TGTGCCTGGAGTGAGGGTCCCTACATGGCTTTCTTT,CAWSEGPYMAFF
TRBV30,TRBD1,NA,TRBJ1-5,TGTGCCTGGAGTCCAGGACAGGGGACACAGCCCCAGCATTTT,CAWSPGQGTQPQHF
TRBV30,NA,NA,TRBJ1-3,TGTGCCTGGAGGGGCGGAACCTCTGGAAACACCATATATTTT,CAWRGGTSGNTIYF
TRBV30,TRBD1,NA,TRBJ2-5,TGTGCCTGGAGAGGGACAGGGGTCCGAGAGACCCAGTACTTC,CAWRGTGVRETQYF
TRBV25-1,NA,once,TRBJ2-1,TGTGCCAGCACCGGGATCGGGGAGTATAATGAGCAGTTCTTC,CASTGIGEYNEQFF
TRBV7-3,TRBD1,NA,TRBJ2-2,TGTGCCAGCAGCTTAAGTCGGGACAGGGGGCTTTCCGGGGAGCTGTTTTTT,CASSLSRDRGLSGELFF
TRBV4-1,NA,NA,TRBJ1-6,TGCGCCAGCAGCCAACCCGGGAATAATTCACCCCTCCACTTT,CASSQPGNNSPLHF
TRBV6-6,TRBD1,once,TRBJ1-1,TGTGCCAGCAGTTACCCGGGGACAGGAGCTCCGGAAGCTTTCTTT,CASSYPGTGAPEAFF
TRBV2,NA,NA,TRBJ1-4,TGTGCCAGCAGTGAAGACAGGTCAAATGAAAAACTGTTTTTT,CASSEDRSNEKLFF
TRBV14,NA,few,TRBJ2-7,TGTGCCAGCAGCCAACTATCCGAGCAGTACTTC,CASSQLSEQYF
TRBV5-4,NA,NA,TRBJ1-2,TGTGCCAGCAGCTTGGGGCAACAGAACTATGGCTACACCTTC,CASSLGQQNYGYTF
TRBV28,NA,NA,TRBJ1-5,TGTGCCAGCAGATTCGACGGGACCGTGGGCAATCAGCCCCAGCATTTT,CASRFDGTVGNQPQHF
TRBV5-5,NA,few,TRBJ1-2,TGTGCCAGCAGTCTTGACAGTCACTATGGCTACACCTTC,CASSLDSHYGYTF
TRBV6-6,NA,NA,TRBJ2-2,TGTGCCAGCAGCCCGGACAGATCCACCGGGGAGCTGTTTTTT,CASSPDRSTGELFF